This TCR beta chain was identified during a study of blood T cell repertoires in COVID-19. Per the original methods: Nucleated cell counts were estimated from reference gene primer amplification. Assay: immunoSEQ multiplex PCR; the TCRdb copy retains only in-frame clones and omits some. The V and J calls and clone size come from that table; D and trimming were worked out from the DNA. The repertoire includes under 350,000 clones, 85% to 90% of them detected once, and 13% sits in the top ten. Germline V gene data show CDR1 as PRHDT and CDR2 as FYEKMQ (reference sequence). This CDR3 is 19 amino acids long. Losses at the gene ends were 6 bases for V and 0 bases for J; bases not matched to a gene: 17.

This sequence joins TRBV13 and TRBJ2-3; 8 bases align to TRBD2. The source is a human donor in a cohort sampled during active COVID-19. Sequences were obtained from peripheral blood. The CDR3 spells CASSLTVSTSGPSTDTQYF. The CDR3, as DNA: TGTGCCAGCAGTCTTACGGTCTCCACTAGCGGCCCTAGCACAGATACGCAGTATTTT.